Here is one TCR beta chain with its context. Its antigen is not identified. Roughly 9.2 milliliters of peripheral blood were drawn from each donor into EDTA-treated tubes. At least 6.5 million PBMCs were isolated per sample. Together with a sample-barcoded 5' primer, a J-beta primer mix was included in a second PCR lasting about 6 to 11 cycles. TCRdb reanalysed the 5' RACE reads using MiXCR and keeps one entry per CDR3 protein. The sample records fewer than 950,000 distinct CDR3 sequences, around half being singletons. This sample was included in a study of blood T cells in healthy people across ages. Study outcomes and limitations: Whereas aged donors had fewer naive CD4+ cells, long-lived donors had more of them and higher diversity.

The CDR3 runs to 15 residues. The V gene's germline CDR1 is SGHNT and CDR2 YENEEA. The V and J ends lost 4 bases and 6 bases respectively, with 16 bases between them. The receptor was isolated from an elderly man in good health. The chain carries TRBV11-3 and TRBJ2-1, with D possibly being TRBD2 (6 bases). The sample consisted of blood. For the CDR3, the DNA is TGTGCCAGCAGCTCCGGGACTCACCGAAGCAATGAGCAGTTCTTC. Its protein is CASSSGTHRSNEQFF.